This TCR beta chain was documented in a study of blood T cell repertoires in COVID-19. The V and J ends lost 2 bases and 3 bases respectively, with 8 bases between them. CDR1 is GTSNPN, CDR2 SVGIG, per germline (reference sequence). The CDR3 extends over 12 amino acids. Using immunoSEQ multiplex PCR, the repertoire was profiled, and TCRdb retains in-frame clones only, with some absent. Among more than 50,000 clones listed, 90% were seen once. The sequence was collected from a man in his sixties with active COVID-19. The chain couples TRBV30 to TRBJ2-7; D unclear. The material sequenced was peripheral blood. The CDR3 here is CAWSSVNYEQYF. The CDR3 coding sequence is TGTGCCTGGAGTTCTGTTAACTACGAGCAGTACTTC.